This TCR beta chain was obtained from a study of cytomegalovirus exposure and HLA in healthy donors. Study observations and caveats: Reports showed the classifier diagnosing cytomegalovirus status with high specificity and sensitivity.

Data came from immunoSEQ multiplex PCR; TCRdb stores just in-frame clones and leaves some out. The sample carries 250,000 to 400,000 clones, 70% to 90% recorded once. In regard to this clone: Its antigen is unknown.

Trimming took off 1 base at V and 0 bases at J, with 8 bases between the two ends. CDR1 and CDR2 (germline): SGHTS, YDEGEE. The CDR3 totals 15 residues. Specimen: PBMCs. This TCR derives from a man younger than 45 in good health and CMV-seronegative. The genes are TRBV5-8 and TRBJ1-5, with D perhaps TRBD1 (5 bases). The CDR3 bases are TGTGCCAGCAGCTTGAAGGGGTTTAGCAATCAGCCCCAGCATTTT. Its protein product is CASSLKGFSNQPQHF.